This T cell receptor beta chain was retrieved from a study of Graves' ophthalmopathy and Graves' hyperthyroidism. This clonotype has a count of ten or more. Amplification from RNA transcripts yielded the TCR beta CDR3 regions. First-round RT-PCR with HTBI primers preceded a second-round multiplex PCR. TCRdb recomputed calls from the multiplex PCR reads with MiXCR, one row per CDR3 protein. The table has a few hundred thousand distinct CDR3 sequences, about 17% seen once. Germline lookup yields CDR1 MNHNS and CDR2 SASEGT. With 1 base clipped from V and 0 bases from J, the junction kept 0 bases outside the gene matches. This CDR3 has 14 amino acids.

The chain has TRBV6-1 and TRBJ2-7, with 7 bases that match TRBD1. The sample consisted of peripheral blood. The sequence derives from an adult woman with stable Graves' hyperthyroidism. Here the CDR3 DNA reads TGTGCCAGCAGTGAAGGGGACAGCTCCTACGAGCAGTACTTC. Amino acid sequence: CASSEGDSSYEQYF.